This TCR beta chain stems from a study of technical replicates of blood from a few donors. The repertoire was sequenced with immunoSEQ multiplex PCR; TCRdb's copy has only in-frame clones and lacks some. The sample has around 76,000 clones; roughly 92% are singletons. The CDR3 has 16 amino acids. Trimming removed 5 bases from V and 5 bases from J, with 21 bases in between. Germline V CDR1 and CDR2: MDHEN, SYDVKM. This clonotype was sampled from a human donor in good health. Sequencing used T cells isolated from PBMCs. This sequence joins TRBV28 and TRBJ1-1; perhaps TRBD1 as D (5 bases). The CDR3 DNA reads TGTGCCAGCAGTGTAAACGCTCAGGGATCGCGGACTGAAGCTTTCTTT. It translates to CASSVNAQGSRTEAFF.